The following is a TCR beta chain sequence with its context. Its target is not known. The sample is drawn from a study of OX40 agonist ivuxolimab in advanced cancers. About the research overall: Patients received ivuxolimab, an agonistic anti-OX40 (CD134) antibody. Study-wide results and limits: Expanded clones tended on average to be more numerous among CD8+ T cells than CD4+.

CDR1 is SGHAT, CDR2 FQNNGV, per germline. This CDR3 comprises 15 residues. The germline V and J ends were trimmed by 2 bases and 4 bases, with 11 bases remaining between them. Repertoires were generated with immunoSEQ multiplex PCR, while TCRdb's copy carries only in-frame clones and drops some. The sample holds approximately 30,000 clones, about 86% seen once. The sequencing here drew on CD4+ or CD8+ T cells sorted from blood, taken in a trial of the OX40 agonist ivuxolimab. This receptor was identified in an adult with an advanced solid tumor such as melanoma, head and neck, liver or kidney cancer. This rearrangement joins TRBV11-2 to TRBJ2-2, with a possible D match to TRBD2 (7 bases). The CDR3 sequence: CASSLRRGGTGELFF. The CDR3 DNA sequence: TGTGCCAGCAGCTTAAGGAGGGGGGGCACCGGGGAGCTGTTTTTT.